This note documents a single T cell receptor beta chain sequence. No cognate antigen has been identified for it. No much larger clonotype is one base removed from it; base qualities were not supplied. The germline V gene specifies ENHRY as CDR1 and SYGVKD as CDR2. Relative to germline, V is missing 10 bases and J is missing 0 bases, with 7 bases of the junction outside any gene match. The CDR3 covers 15 residues, taking in both the cysteine and the phenylalanine. CDR3 DNA only is kept here, 45 bases in frame from base 1. Using the deep immunoSEQ assay, multiplex PCR amplified TCR CDR3 regions from genomic DNA. For each cell subset, the extracted genomic DNA was distributed evenly across all wells of several immunoSEQ 96-well plates, and each plate served as one replicate. For sorted subsets, each replicate PCR was loaded with 200 ng genomic DNA, equivalent to 30,000 to 35,000 T cell genomes. Purified libraries were quantified with a Qubit 3.0 fluorometer, sized on a Bioanalyzer 2100, and re-quantified with the KAPA Library Quantification kit. Every immunoSEQ 96-well plate was sequenced on a separate single-read 150-cycle Illumina NextSeq 550 flow cell. The paper's processing steps were these. The immunoSEQ output contained only junctional sequences without quality scores, so filtering could not match that applied to full-length reads. To assign V/J genes and CDR3, sequences were annotated against IMGT germline references using PyIR, a Python wrapper for IgBLAST v1.9. Reads were removed for weak V/J assignments (E-value above 1e-6), missing CDR3, stop codons, out-of-frame junctions, or ambiguous translated residues. V3J clonotypes were defined as sequences sharing the same inferred V gene, J gene, and CDR3 amino acid sequence. To compute the percentage overlap between repertoires, the number of shared unique clonotypes was divided by the size of the smaller repertoire. Repertoire richness was assessed with RTK rarefaction, the Chao1 estimator, and Recon v2.1 estimates of unobserved clonotypes. Generation probabilities were computed with OLGA for all TCRbeta clonotypes obtained by the gDNA method from a handful of donors. TCRdb limited this immuneACCESS table to in-frame rearrangements with V and J called. A share of clones is missing; checked studies link under half to unresolved V genes, and the rest is unexplained. V and J calls and clone size are given by that table; D and trimming were obtained from the DNA. This sample is represented by some 2.1 million clones; roughly 95% of them were singletons. 0.13% of the sample is taken by the ten largest.

This sample stems from a study of shared clonotypes between healthy human individuals (dated by TCRdb to about 2020). Concerning the study at large: The cohort included a few men and a couple of women between 18 and 49 years of age. For each donor, three plates each were used for CD4 naive and CD4 memory, two plates were used for CD8 naive, and one plate was used for CD8 memory. To estimate repertoire size and how much clonotypes are shared between individuals, the study performed deep sequencing of blood TCR repertoires from a few healthy adults. Libraries were prepared and TCR repertoires were sequenced by different laboratories using diverse techniques, in order to increase sequencing depth and limit assay-specific biases. Leukapheresis yielded between about 0.8 and 9.5 billion PBMCs per donor. Overall results and qualifications from the work: Only blood was sampled, and tissue TCR repertoires likely differ from those in blood. Incomplete sequencing was indicated by rarefaction of sorted-subset datasets, despite the large sequencing depth. Pairwise subsampling indicated that sequencing depth was expected to affect the degree of clonotype sharing among donors. The small number of donors limited the genetic and exposure-history diversity represented. Higher generation probabilities were observed for clonotypes shared by all four sorted-subset donors than for non-shared clonotypes. Naive subsets generally had larger estimated clonotype richness than memory subsets did. Sharing across a few donors was observed for about 4.8% of naive CD4, over 3% of naive CD8, roughly 2.4% of memory CD4, and around 0.42% of memory CD8 clonotypes.

The donors were healthy, HIV-negative adults who had no recently reported acute infections or vaccinations. Every donor was a Caucasian adult residing in Nashville, Tennessee, USA. CD4+ T cells were enriched by magnetic negative selection, after which naive cells were positively selected on CD45RA and the negative fraction was taken as the memory subset. Blood was obtained by leukapheresis, after which PBMCs were separated by Ficoll-Histopaque density gradient centrifugation and cryopreserved in liquid nitrogen vapor phase. Purity and quantity of every magnetically sorted T cell population were checked by analytical flow cytometry. Each sorted fraction had its genomic DNA isolated and then quantified by UV absorbance on a Nanodrop 2000c.

The sample was naive CD4+ T cells sorted from blood. What the cell subset or site label conveys for this sample: CD45RA+ positively selected. The TCR sequence derives from a man aged 18 to 29 in good health. Recombination linked TRBV10-3 to TRBJ2-1, and 9 junction bases match TRBD2. The DNA sequence reads TGTGCCACCACCCTAGCGGGATCCTCCTACAATGAGCAGTTCTTC. This codes for CATTLAGSSYNEQFF.